A single sample gave rise to the 22 T cell receptor beta chains below, sequenced in a study of Graves' ophthalmopathy and Graves' hyperthyroidism. Amplified material comprised TCR beta CDR3 regions derived from RNA transcripts. First-round RT-PCR relied on HTBI primers, and a second-round multiplex PCR came next. Via MiXCR, TCRdb re-called the multiplex PCR reads, giving one row per CDR3 protein. The table has roughly 500,000 distinct CDR3 sequences, under 15% seen once. The sequenced sample was blood. These receptors were obtained from a woman aged 25 to 45 with Graves' ophthalmopathy.

This clonotype was observed at least ten times. The chain links TRBV6-5 to TRBJ1-2; 7 bases match TRBD1. The V gene's germline CDR1 is MNHEY and CDR2 SVGAGI. This CDR3 region has 14 residues. V trimming: 6 bases; J trimming: 4 bases; junction bases outside the gene matches: 8. The CDR3 here is CASRILTGSYGYTF. DNA of the CDR3: TGTGCCAGCAGGATCCTGACAGGGAGCTATGGCTACACCTTC.

At least ten counts were recorded for this clonotype. The V and J genes are TRBV20-1 and TRBJ2-5; TRBD2 is a possible D gene (6 bases). The CDR3 has 16 residues. V was shortened by 3 bases and J by 1 base, with 18 bases between the two germline ends. Germline values: CDR1 DFQATT, CDR2 SNEGSKA (reference sequence). CDR3 DNA sequence: TGCAGTGCTAGTTTATTAGCGGCCCCTCTCCAAGAGACCCAGTACTTC. It yields the protein CSASLLAAPLQETQYF.

This clonotype was counted many times. The chain uses TRBV12-3 or TRBV12-4 and TRBJ2-2; D might be TRBD1 or TRBD2, each matching 5 bases. V lost 5 bases and J lost 2, with 15 bases in between. CDR3 length: 16 residues. DNA for the CDR3: TGTGCCAGCAGTCTTTGGAGCGGACAAAACACCGGGGAGCTGTTTTTT. Translation: CASSLWSGQNTGELFF.

In this sample, this clonotype turned up many times. V is TRBV24-1 and J is TRBJ2-2; D unclear. CDR1 and CDR2 (germline): KGHDR, SFDVKD. The CDR3 length is 15 residues. Trimming removed 4 bases at V and 6 bases at J, with 14 bases between. CDR3 residues: CATSDPSGGPGELFF. For the CDR3, the DNA is TGTGCCACCAGTGACCCTTCAGGTGGCCCCGGGGAGCTGTTTTTT.

CDR3 sequence: CASSPRWPKLAGVDEQFF. CDR3 bases: TGTGCCAGCAGCCCAAGGTGGCCAAAACTAGCGGGGGTCGATGAGCAGTTCTTC. J is TRBJ2-1 and V is TRBV11-1, with 11 bases lining up with TRBD2. Trimming at V came to 5 bases and at J to 8 bases, leaving 17 bases not matched to a gene. Per the germline V gene, CDR1 is SGHAT and CDR2 is FQDESV (reference sequence). CDR3 size: 18 residues.

This clonotype was seen repeatedly, ten times or more. The chain uses TRBV6-1 and TRBJ1-1; no reliable D call. Trimming took 0 bases from V and 1 from J, leaving 15 bases between them. Germline lookup yields CDR1 MNHNS and CDR2 SASEGT. This CDR3 contains 17 residues. In DNA, the CDR3 is TGTGCCAGCAGTGAAGCGCTTCCGTGGGAACCGAACACTGAAGCTTTCTTT. It codes for CASSEALPWEPNTEAFF.

This clonotype was counted at least ten times. CDR3 sequence reads: CASSNQPTPNSPLHF. The CDR3 nucleotides are TGTGCCAGCAGTAACCAACCGACGCCTAATTCACCCCTCCACTTT. The chain combines TRBV6-5 with TRBJ1-6; no clear D gene. V was trimmed by 5 bases and J by 6 bases, leaving 14 bases between them. The CDR3 sequence is 15 residues long. CDR1 is MNHEY and CDR2 is SVGAGI in the germline V gene.

The sample holds many counts of this clonotype. The J gene is TRBJ1-1, the V gene TRBV9, with TRBD1 identical over 8 bases. The CDR3 has 14 amino acids. V lost 2 bases and J lost 1; bases outside the gene matches: 1. Germline-derived CDR1 and CDR2 are SGDLS and YYNGEE. Here the CDR3 reads CASSVDRGNTEAFF. CDR3 in DNA: TGTGCCAGCAGCGTTGACAGGGGGAACACTGAAGCTTTCTTT.

This clonotype has at least ten counts. The V gene is TRBV10-3, the J gene TRBJ1-1; D might be TRBD1 (5 bases). The germline V gene has CDR1 ENHRY and CDR2 SYGVKD. V lost 9 bases and J lost 1, with 15 bases in between. The CDR3 has 14 amino acids. CDR3 region: CAIISQDSNTEAFF. Here the CDR3 DNA reads TGTGCCATTATTTCACAGGACTCGAACACTGAAGCTTTCTTT.

The sample holds many counts of this clonotype. The chain couples TRBV6-1 to TRBJ2-1; D is ambiguous. This CDR3 is 15 amino acids long. V was cut by 6 bases and J by 2 bases, with 14 bases left in between. Germline CDR1 reads MNHNS; CDR2 reads SASEGT. CDR3 in DNA: TGTGCCAGCAGCGGTGGACCGATACCCTACAATGAGCAGTTCTTC. Protein sequence: CASSGGPIPYNEQFF.

This clonotype appeared a few times. The chain couples TRBV29-1 to TRBJ2-7, with TRBD2 matching 11 bases. Germline CDR1 SQVTM, CDR2 ANQGSEA. CDR3 length: 14 residues. The J segment lost 0 bases and the V segment lost 3 bases, leaving 1 base of the junction unmatched. DNA of the CDR3: TGCAGCGTTGAGACTAGCGGGACCTCCTACGAGCAGTACTTC. Protein sequence: CSVETSGTSYEQYF.

The CDR3 sequence is CASSRPQSSEQYF. The CDR3 coding sequence is TGTGCCAGCAGCCGTCCTCAGAGTTCCGAGCAGTACTTC. This chain joins TRBV3-1 and TRBJ2-7; no definite D call. The CDR3 contains 13 residues. The germline gives CDR1 LGHDT, CDR2 YNNKEL (reference sequence). The ends were cut back, 4 bases at V and 6 bases at J, with 13 bases in the middle.

This clonotype was detected ten times or more. The rearrangement uses TRBV28 and TRBJ1-1; D remains unclear. Germline CDR1 and CDR2: MDHEN and SYDVKM. The CDR3 is made up of 15 amino acids. V was clipped by 6 bases and J by 6 bases, with 20 bases between them. The CDR3 here is CASSSPQDPIAEAFF. CDR3 DNA sequence: TGTGCCAGCAGCAGTCCTCAGGACCCGATAGCTGAAGCTTTCTTT.

This clonotype was observed many times. This chain uses TRBV20-1 with TRBJ2-7; 11 bases match TRBD2. Germline trimming cut 4 bases from V and 4 bases from J; bases unmatched to any gene: 6. The germline V gene encodes CDR1 DFQATT and CDR2 SNEGSKA (reference sequence). This CDR3 comprises 14 residues. CDR3 residues: CSAILAGGLYEQYF. The CDR3 bases are TGCAGTGCTATTCTAGCGGGGGGCCTTTACGAGCAGTACTTC.

This clonotype was detected ten times or more. This sequence joins TRBV11-2 and TRBJ2-5, with TRBD2 matching over 7 bases. Trimming took 3 bases from V and 4 from J; bases not matched to a gene: 5. CDR1 is SGHAT and CDR2 is FQNNGV in the germline V gene. The CDR3 is 14 amino acids. CDR3 region: CASSFMGGRETQYF. The CDR3 coding sequence is TGTGCCAGCAGCTTTATGGGGGGGAGAGAGACCCAGTACTTC. The whole variable domain, filled in from reference TRBV11-2 and TRBJ2-5, reads EAGVAQSPRYKIIEKRQSVAFWCNPISGHATLYWYQQILGQGPKLLIQFQNNGVVDDSQLPKDRFSAERLKGVDSTLKIQPAKLEDSAVYLCASSFMGGRETQYFGPGTRLLVL.

This clonotype was detected ten times or more. The gene calls are TRBV12-3 or TRBV12-4 and TRBJ2-7, with TRBD1 matching 8 bases. The CDR3 runs to 14 residues. With V trimmed by 8 bases and J by 2 bases, 8 bases remained unmatched. The CDR3 region has the DNA TGTGCCAGCCGGAGGACAGGGCGAGCCTACGAGCAGTACTTC. This sequence encodes CASRRTGRAYEQYF.

At least ten counts were recorded for this clonotype. This chain links TRBV13 with TRBJ2-7; 7 nucleotides align to TRBD1. The germline gives CDR1 PRHDT, CDR2 FYEKMQ (reference sequence). The CDR3 has 14 amino acids. J was trimmed by 3 bases and V by 4 bases; bases with no gene match: 6. The CDR3 DNA sequence: TGTGCCAGCAGCTCACAGGGGCCAGGCTACGAGCAGTACTTC. It encodes CASSSQGPGYEQYF.

This clonotype was recorded at least ten times. Here the CDR3 reads CASSLEQDRVYSNQPQHF. CDR3 DNA sequence: TGTGCCAGCAGCTTAGAGCAGGACAGAGTCTATAGCAATCAGCCCCAGCATTTT. The chain employs TRBV11-2 and TRBJ1-5, with D possibly TRBD1 on 6 matching bases. The germline V and J ends were trimmed by 0 bases and 0 bases, with 15 bases remaining between them. This CDR3 contains 18 residues. The V gene's germline CDR1 is SGHAT and CDR2 FQNNGV.

This clonotype was counted only a few times. The chain is built from TRBV20-1 and TRBJ2-4; tentative D call: TRBD1 (6 bases). The V gene's germline CDR1 is DFQATT and CDR2 SNEGSKA (reference sequence). V was trimmed by 5 bases and J by 0 bases, leaving 14 bases between them. The CDR3 length is 15 residues. CDR3 DNA: TGCAGTGCTCCGGACAGCCCCCTAGCCAAAAACATTCAGTACTTC. Encoded protein: CSAPDSPLAKNIQYF.

This clonotype was picked up many times. The chain links TRBV7-9 to TRBJ1-2; D might be TRBD1 (6 bases). From germline, CDR1 is SEHNR and CDR2 FQNEAQ (reference sequence). Trimming stripped 7 bases from V and 7 bases from J, with 19 bases between. The length of the CDR3 is 14 residues. The CDR3 sequence: CASTWTDGEGGYTF. CDR3 DNA: TGTGCCAGCACTTGGACAGACGGTGAGGGTGGCTACACCTTC.

The chain couples TRBV12-3 or TRBV12-4 to TRBJ2-5, with a possible D match to TRBD1 (5 bases). This CDR3 region has 14 residues. Trimming cost V 6 bases and J 5 bases, with 16 bases left between them. For the CDR3, the DNA is TGTGCCAGCAGCGGAAGGGGTGTTTCGGAGACCCAGTACTTC. Translation gives CASSGRGVSETQYF.

The J gene is TRBJ2-2, the V gene TRBV20-1; 8 nucleotides align to TRBD2. With V trimmed by 1 base and J by 1 base, 8 bases remained unmatched. CDR3 length: 17 amino acids. Germline V lookup: CDR1 DFQATT, CDR2 SNEGSKA (reference sequence). The CDR3 protein is CSARVKREIRNTGELFF. Written as DNA, the CDR3 is TGCAGTGCTAGAGTCAAGCGGGAGATTCGGAACACCGGGGAGCTGTTTTTT.